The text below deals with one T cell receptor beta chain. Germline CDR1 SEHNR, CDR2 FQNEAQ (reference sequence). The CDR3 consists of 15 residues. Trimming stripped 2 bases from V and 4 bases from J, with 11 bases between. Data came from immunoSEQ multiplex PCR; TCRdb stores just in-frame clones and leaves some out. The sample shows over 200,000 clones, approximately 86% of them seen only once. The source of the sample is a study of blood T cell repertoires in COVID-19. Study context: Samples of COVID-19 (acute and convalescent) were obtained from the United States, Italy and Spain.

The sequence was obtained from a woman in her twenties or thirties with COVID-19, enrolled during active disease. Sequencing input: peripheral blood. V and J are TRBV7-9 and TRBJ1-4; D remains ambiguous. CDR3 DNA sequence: TGTGCCAGCAGCTTAATCCGGCGGTATAATGAAAAACTGTTTTTT. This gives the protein CASSLIRRYNEKLFF.